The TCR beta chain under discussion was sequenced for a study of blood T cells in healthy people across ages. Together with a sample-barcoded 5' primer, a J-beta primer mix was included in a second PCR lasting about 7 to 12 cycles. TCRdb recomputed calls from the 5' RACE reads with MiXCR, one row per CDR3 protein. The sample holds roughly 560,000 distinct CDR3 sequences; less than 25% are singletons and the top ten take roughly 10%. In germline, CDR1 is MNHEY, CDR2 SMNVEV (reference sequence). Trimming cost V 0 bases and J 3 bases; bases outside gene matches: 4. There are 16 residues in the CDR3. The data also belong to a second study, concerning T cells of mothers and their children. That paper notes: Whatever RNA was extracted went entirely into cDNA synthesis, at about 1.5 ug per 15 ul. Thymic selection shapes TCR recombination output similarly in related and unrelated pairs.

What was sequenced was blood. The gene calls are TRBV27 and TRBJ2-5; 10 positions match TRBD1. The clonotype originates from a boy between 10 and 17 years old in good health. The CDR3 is CASSLSAGTGEETQYF. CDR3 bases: TGTGCCAGCAGTTTATCGGCCGGGACAGGGGAAGAGACCCAGTACTTC.